This entry describes one T cell receptor beta chain. What it binds is not known. The sample comes from a study of PD-L1 blockade in urothelial cancer. Study as a whole: Blood was evaluated 3 weeks (second dose) and 6 weeks after therapy began.

Every PCR received spiked-in synthetic TCR analog templates. TCRdb keeps only in-frame clones here, not all; method: immunoSEQ multiplex PCR. The table records tens of thousands of clones, over 75% of them present only once. Study results and limitations: Below-median pretreatment blood TCR clonality was associated with improved progression-free and overall survival.

Germline-derived CDR1 and CDR2 are SNHLY and FYNNEI. The CDR3 sequence is 14 residues long. V lost 5 bases to trimming and J lost 0 bases, with 7 bases between them. The time point is: pretreatment peripheral blood. This clonotype was obtained from a man aged 65 to 85 with urothelial cancer. The chain links TRBV2 to TRBJ1-4; unclear D gene. This material consisted of PBMCs, taken around atezolizumab (anti-PD-L1) treatment. For the CDR3, the DNA is TGTGCCAGCAGTCTGTCTGCAACTAATGAAAAACTGTTTTTT. Translation: CASSLSATNEKLFF. The full variable domain, its missing parts supplied by reference TRBV2 and TRBJ1-4, is EPEVTQTPSHQVTQMGQEVILRCVPISNHLYFYWYRQILGQKVEFLVSFYNNEISEKSEIFDDQFSVERPDGSNFTLKIRSTKLEDSAMYFCASSLSATNEKLFFGSGTQLSVL.